The 23 T cell receptor beta chains reported below all come from one sample, sequenced in a study of vaccination and CD4 T cells after COVID-19. No cognate antigen is known for these TCRs. Cultured CD4+ T cell DNA underwent sequencing with the Oncomine TCR Beta short-read assay. One entry per CDR3 protein, called by TCRdb with MiXCR from the PCR reads. The repertoire holds 20,000 to 30,000 distinct CDR3 sequences, around 28% seen once, with under 8.5% in the top ten. Time point described: late sampling 161 to 241 days after vaccination in a few convalescent patients. Stated treatment: approximately nine-day PBMC culture with coronavirus spike peptide pools or control peptides (ViraFEST assay). The specimen was CD4+ T cells from blood, cultured in vitro, collected about 7 months after SARS-CoV-2 vaccination. The receptors originated from a human donor who had recovered from COVID-19.

This chain links TRBV18 with TRBJ2-7; D gene unclear. The CDR3 has 14 amino acids. V was clipped by 1 base and J by 0 bases, with 7 bases between them. Germline V CDR1 and CDR2: KGHSH, LQKENI. DNA of the CDR3: TGTGCCAGCTCACCACTTTCAGGCTCCTACGAGCAGTACTTC. Translation gives CASSPLSGSYEQYF.

The chain has TRBV2 and TRBJ2-5; D is possibly TRBD2 (6 bases). CDR1 is SNHLY, CDR2 FYNNEI, per germline. CDR3 length: 13 amino acids. Trimming stripped 4 bases from V and 4 bases from J, with 10 bases between. CDR3 sequence (DNA): TGTGCCAGCAGTGGGGGGGTGAGAGAGACCCAGTACTTC. It encodes CASSGGVRETQYF.

This clonotype was observed a few times. The rearrangement uses TRBV6-1 and TRBJ2-3, with 11 bases aligning to TRBD2. The CDR3 has 15 residues. Germline V lookup: CDR1 MNHNS, CDR2 SASEGT. With V trimmed by 6 bases and J by 2 bases, 4 bases remained unmatched. CDR3 loop: CASSRLAGPTDTQYF. The CDR3 DNA follows: TGTGCCAGCAGCCGACTAGCGGGGCCCACAGATACGCAGTATTTT.

CDR3: CSAATHLYEQYF. The CDR3, as DNA: TGCAGTGCTGCCACCCACTTGTACGAGCAGTACTTC. The chain combines TRBV20-1 with TRBJ2-7; D is uncertain. CDR3 length: 12 residues. Trimming removed 5 bases from V and 4 bases from J, with 12 bases in between. The germline V gene has CDR1 DFQATT and CDR2 SNEGSKA (reference sequence).

This clonotype was observed a handful of times. V usage is TRBV28 and J usage is TRBJ1-2; D uncertain. Trimming removed 1 base from V and 7 bases from J, with 10 bases in between. Germline V lookup: CDR1 MDHEN, CDR2 SYDVKM. The CDR3 has 13 amino acids. The CDR3 DNA reads TGTGCCAGCAGTTTATCTGAACAACGTGGCTACACCTTC. It is translated as CASSLSEQRGYTF.

The chain has TRBV6-5 and TRBJ2-5; tentatively, D is TRBD2 (6 bases). Trimming took 2 bases from V and 0 from J, leaving 16 bases between them. In germline, CDR1 is MNHEY, CDR2 SVGAGI. This CDR3 is built from 17 residues. CDR3 sequence: CASSYRGGTGNQETQYF. The CDR3 nucleotides read TGTGCCAGCAGTTACAGAGGCGGGACGGGAAACCAAGAGACCCAGTACTTC.

Comment on this clonotype: Possible read error: a much larger clone is one base away. The CDR3 carries no conserved terminal phenylalanine or tryptophan, so it likely arises from a read error. V and J are TRBV19 and TRBJ2-5; possibly TRBD2 for D (6 bases). Per the germline V gene, CDR1 is LNHDA and CDR2 is SQIVND (reference sequence). Between the trimmed V and J ends, which lost 4 bases and 7 bases, there was a span of 13 bases. The CDR3 sequence is 13 residues long. The CDR3 region has the DNA TGTGCCAGTAGTACCGGATTGGGGGGGACCCAGTACTAC. Encoded protein: CASSTGLGGTQYY.

This chain connects TRBV5-4 to TRBJ2-5; no definite D call. The V and J ends lost 3 bases and 5 bases respectively, with 11 bases between them. CDR1 SGHNT and CDR2 YYREEE come from the germline V gene (reference sequence). The CDR3 has 13 residues. The CDR3 region is CASSSALRETQYF. CDR3 DNA: TGTGCCAGCAGCTCCGCCCTTCGGGAGACCCAGTACTTC.

By proportion, this clonotype is medium-sized (0.01 to 0.1%). The rearrangement joins TRBV20-1 to TRBJ2-1, with D possibly being TRBD2 (6 bases). The CDR3 runs to 13 residues. Trimming left V 1 base short and J 5 bases short, with 9 bases between. CDR1 is DFQATT, CDR2 SNEGSKA, per germline (reference sequence). The CDR3 coding sequence is TGCAGTGCTAGAGGGGAGGTCGACAATGAGCAGTTCTTC. The encoded protein is CSARGEVDNEQFF.

The CDR3 protein is CASSHVTGANYGYTF. CDR3 in DNA: TGTGCCAGCAGTCACGTGACAGGGGCTAACTATGGCTACACCTTC. This chain connects TRBV11-2 to TRBJ1-2; 8 bases agree with TRBD1. This CDR3 contains 15 residues. The V segment lost 6 bases and the J segment 0 bases; nucleotides outside the gene matches: 6. Germline V gene data show CDR1 as SGHAT and CDR2 as FQNNGV.

The J gene is TRBJ2-5, the V gene TRBV27, with TRBD2 as a possible D gene (6 bases). The germline CDR1 and CDR2 sequences are MNHEY and SMNVEV (reference sequence). The CDR3 extends over 14 amino acids. Between the trimmed V and J ends, which lost 5 bases and 5 bases, there was a span of 15 bases. CDR3 in DNA: TGTGCCAGCAGTGGGGGACGGGAGTTTGAGACCCAGTACTTC. It encodes CASSGGREFETQYF.

There are a few counts of this clonotype. V usage is TRBV20-1 and J usage is TRBJ2-1, with 13 nucleotides matching TRBD2. V dropped 6 bases and J dropped 6; count of bases not matched to a gene: 5. CDR1 is DFQATT, CDR2 SNEGSKA, per germline (reference sequence). CDR3 length: 14 amino acids. CDR3 loop: CSARGLAGRNEQFF. CDR3 nucleotide sequence: TGCAGTGCCCGGGGACTAGCGGGGCGCAATGAGCAGTTCTTC.

This chain connects TRBV6-2 or TRBV6-3 to TRBJ2-7; maybe TRBD1 (5 bases). The germline gives CDR1 MNHEY, CDR2 SVGEGT. The CDR3 sequence is 14 residues long. Trimming left V 7 bases short and J 0 bases short, with 13 bases between. The CDR3, as DNA: TGTGCCAGCAAGGGGCGGAGCGTCTCCTACGAGCAGTACTTC. This translates into CASKGRSVSYEQYF.

This sequence joins TRBV19 and TRBJ1-5, with D unresolved. V was trimmed by 3 bases and J by 5 bases, leaving 14 bases between them. Germline loops: CDR1 LNHDA, CDR2 SQIVND (reference sequence). The CDR3 has 15 amino acids. The CDR3 DNA follows: TGTGCCAGTAGTATGGGCAGCTCTGGGGATCAGCCCCAGCATTTT. This translates into CASSMGSSGDQPQHF.

The CDR3 nucleotides read TGTGCCAGCTCACCACCCACGGACAGGGGACAGCCCCAGCATTTT. It specifies CASSPPTDRGQPQHF. The chain has TRBV18 and TRBJ1-5; 9 bases map to TRBD1. V was pared by 0 bases and J by 7 bases, with 4 bases of the junction left unmatched. This CDR3 has 15 amino acids. Germline CDR1 KGHSH, CDR2 LQKENI.

This clonotype was observed at least ten times. The rearrangement uses TRBV7-2 and TRBJ2-5; 8 bases map to TRBD1. J gave up 4 bases and V 5 bases, and 0 bases lay outside the gene matches. The CDR3 extends over 12 amino acids. Germline values: CDR1 SGHTA, CDR2 FQGNSA. The CDR3 DNA sequence: TGTGCCAGCAGCCAGGGGGCAGAGACCCAGTACTTC. Amino acids: CASSQGAETQYF.

The J gene is TRBJ2-1, the V gene TRBV28; D is uncertain. This CDR3 spans 12 amino acids. V was cut by 2 bases and J by 10 bases, with 9 bases left in between. Germline values: CDR1 MDHEN, CDR2 SYDVKM. This CDR3 is CASSLSLWEQFF. CDR3 nucleotides: TGTGCCAGCAGTTTAAGTCTGTGGGAGCAGTTCTTC.

The rearrangement joins TRBV6-5 to TRBJ2-7; TRBD1 matches at 7 bases. Germline V lookup: CDR1 MNHEY, CDR2 SVGAGI. The V gene end was trimmed by 4 bases and the J gene end by 3 bases; junction bases not matched to a gene: 9. The CDR3 is 15 amino acids. The CDR3 loop is CASSSPGQKFYEQYF. CDR3 bases: TGTGCCAGCAGTTCCCCGGGACAGAAATTCTACGAGCAGTACTTC.

The count of this clonotype is one. The chain combines TRBV4-3 with TRBJ2-3, with 8 bases identical to TRBD2. Germline CDR1 and CDR2: LGHNA and YSLEER. This CDR3 has 18 residues. The trim removed 1 base at V and 4 bases at J, leaving 13 bases unmatched. CDR3 DNA sequence: TGCGCCAGCAGCCAAGTCCGGCTAGCGGGCTCGTTCCCAGATACGCAGTATTTT. Translation gives CASSQVRLAGSFPDTQYF.

This chain joins TRBV5-1 and TRBJ2-5; D is perhaps TRBD2 (5 bases). The CDR3 consists of 15 residues. CDR1 and CDR2 from the germline V gene are SGHRS and YFSETQ. Trimming cost V 7 bases and J 5 bases, with 21 bases left between them. The CDR3 DNA follows: TGCGCCAGCGGTCCGTCGGAGGCCCCTATGGAGACCCAGTACTTC. This sequence encodes CASGPSEAPMETQYF.

This clonotype was counted once. The J gene is TRBJ2-3, the V gene TRBV12-3 or TRBV12-4; possibly TRBD1 for D (8 bases). The CDR3 has 14 residues. Trimming shortened V by 6 bases and J by 0 bases, and 10 bases separated the two germline ends. CDR3 loop: CASRQGGSTDTQYF. DNA of the CDR3: TGTGCCAGCAGACAGGGGGGGAGCACAGATACGCAGTATTTT.

Worth noting for this clonotype: Mismatch with germline at one junction end may stem from a read error. The chain combines TRBV6-2 or TRBV6-3 with TRBJ1-1, with D unresolved. The CDR3 covers 13 residues. CDR1 and CDR2 from the germline V gene are MNHEY and SVGEGT. In nucleotides, the CDR3 is TGTGCCAGCAGTTACGATCGGGCCCCGGTCCGTATCTTT. It codes for CASSYDRAPVRIF.

Only a few counts were recorded for this clonotype. This chain joins TRBV7-2 and TRBJ2-1; 9 bases match TRBD2. Trimming removed 0 bases from V and 6 bases from J; junction bases left unmatched: 6. The CDR3 runs 16 residues. Germline loops: CDR1 SGHTA, CDR2 FQGNSA. The CDR3 DNA reads TGTGCCAGCAGCTTAGCGAAGGCGGGAGGGCCCAATGAGCAGTTCTTC. It yields the protein CASSLAKAGGPNEQFF.